Following are 19 T cell receptor beta chains from one sample sequenced in a study of blood T cells in healthy people across ages (dated by TCRdb to between 2014 and 2017). Library method: 5' RACE. Sequenced using an Illumina HiSeq 2500. A second PCR of about 6 to 11 cycles was performed with a sample-barcoded 5' primer and a J-beta primer mix. Using fastp trimming at Q25 and MiXCR clonotype assembly, TCRdb reanalyzed the public sequencing data and kept in-frame beta chains. Entries that share a CDR3 protein sequence are merged under the most common genes and DNA. This sample holds about 1,800,000 distinct CDR3 sequences; over 25% were observed only once. The ten largest clones take up 7.7% of the sample. The specimen sequenced was blood. The receptor source for this set is a woman in her 30s in good health.

This clonotype occurred a few times. The V call is TRBV6-5, the J call TRBJ2-1; D gene ambiguous. The CDR3 covers 16 residues. CDR1 MNHEY and CDR2 SVGAGI come from the germline V gene. Between the trimmed V and J ends, which lost 0 bases and 10 bases, there was a span of 19 bases. The CDR3 sequence is CASSYSFSGRRSEQFF. As DNA, the CDR3 is TGTGCCAGCAGTTACTCGTTTTCTGGACGTAGATCGGAGCAGTTCTTC.

This clonotype was picked up a small number of times. The chain is built from TRBV7-2 and TRBJ2-3, with 10 bases that match TRBD1. CDR3 length equals 15 residues. Germline V CDR1 and CDR2: SGHTA, FQGNSA. V dropped 5 bases and J dropped 7; count of bases not matched to a gene: 9. The CDR3 loop is CASSTGTGVEYTQYF. CDR3 DNA sequence: TGTGCCAGCAGCACCGGGACAGGGGTTGAATATACGCAGTATTTT.

This clonotype was counted at least ten times. The chain is built from TRBV6-5 and TRBJ2-7; D is undetermined. The V end was cut by 2 bases, the J end by 2 bases, with 7 bases between. The germline V gene encodes CDR1 MNHEY and CDR2 SVGAGI. The CDR3 loop spans 13 amino acids. CDR3 nucleotides: TGTGCCAGCAGTTACGACACCGCCTACGAGCAGTACTTC. It codes for CASSYDTAYEQYF.

This clonotype occurred many times. The CDR3 DNA is TGCAGCGTTGTTAGCGGTAAAGAGACCCAGTACTTC. Encoded protein: CSVVSGKETQYF. This rearrangement joins TRBV29-1 to TRBJ2-5; TRBD2 is a possible D gene (6 bases). The CDR3 totals 12 residues. V was shortened by 4 bases and J by 3 bases, with 9 bases between the two germline ends. Germline CDR1 is SQVTM and CDR2 is ANQGSEA.

The V and J genes are TRBV7-2 and TRBJ2-2, with D unresolved. Per the germline V gene, CDR1 is SGHTA and CDR2 is FQGNSA. The CDR3 has 15 residues. V lost 5 bases and J lost 6, with 16 bases in between. Here the CDR3 DNA reads TGTGCCAGCAGCCCTAGGTGGGCCTTACCCGGGGAGCTGTTTTTT. This translates into CASSPRWALPGELFF.

V usage is TRBV7-2 and J usage is TRBJ2-1, with 13 bases that match TRBD2. J gave up 6 bases and V 0 bases, and 11 bases lay outside the gene matches. Germline loops: CDR1 SGHTA, CDR2 FQGNSA. The CDR3 has 19 amino acids. The CDR3 here is CASSLAFLRLAGGGNEQFF. The CDR3 coding sequence is TGTGCCAGCAGCTTAGCCTTCTTGAGACTAGCGGGAGGAGGCAATGAGCAGTTCTTC.

This clonotype was seen a handful of times. CDR3 residues: CASSPRDWDLGDTQYF. CDR3 bases: TGTGCCAGCAGCCCGAGAGATTGGGACTTAGGCGATACGCAGTATTTT. The chain joins TRBV7-3 to TRBJ2-3, with a weak D call TRBD2 (6 bases). This CDR3 is built from 16 residues. CDR1 is SGHTA, CDR2 FQGTGA, per germline. Trimming stripped 5 bases from V and 6 bases from J, with 21 bases between.

The table lists this clonotype with a few counts. A read error may account for a junction end that differs from germline. The chain recombines TRBV7-3 with TRBJ1-2, with a possible D match to TRBD1 (5 bases). Germline-derived CDR1 and CDR2 are SGHTA and FQGTGA. This CDR3 has 13 residues. In DNA form, the CDR3 reads TGTGCCAGCAGTTTAATGGGGGGGAAGGGCTACACCTTC. As protein: CASSLMGGKGYTF.

Notes on this clonotype: This sequence may be a read error, since a much larger clone differs from it by one base. The gene calls are TRBV7-9 and TRBJ2-4; D may be TRBD1 or TRBD2 (5 bases each). This CDR3 region has 14 residues. Between the trimmed V and J ends, which lost 4 bases and 12 bases, there was a span of 19 bases. From germline, CDR1 is SEHNR and CDR2 FQNEAQ (reference sequence). CDR3 DNA sequence: TGTGCCAGCAGCTCCCCGGGACGCGGGTCCACTCAGTACTTC. Translation: CASSSPGRGSTQYF.

The chain recombines TRBV18 with TRBJ2-1, with TRBD2 as a possible D gene (6 bases). The CDR3 extends over 14 amino acids. Per the germline V gene, CDR1 is KGHSH and CDR2 is LQKENI. V lost 5 bases and J 7 bases, leaving 15 bases between the germline ends. Written as DNA, the CDR3 is TGTGCCAGCTCATCGTGGGGGGTAAAGAATGAGCAGTTCTTC. Amino acids: CASSSWGVKNEQFF.

This rearrangement joins TRBV5-6 to TRBJ1-1, with 7 bases lining up with TRBD1. Losses at the gene ends were 4 bases for V and 10 bases for J; bases not matched to a gene: 10. Germline V CDR1 and CDR2: SGHDT, YYEEEE. The CDR3 totals 13 residues. CDR3 nucleotides: TGTGCCAGCAGCCGCCTTAGGGGGCCAGGAGCTTTCTTT. Its protein is CASSRLRGPGAFF.

Notes on this clonotype: The junction departs from the called germline gene at one end, perhaps through a read error. The V gene is TRBV12-3 or TRBV12-4, the J gene TRBJ2-3; 10 nucleotides match TRBD2. CDR3 length: 17 residues. The CDR3 loop is CAGSPLLAGVPTDTQYF. Written as DNA, the CDR3 is TGTGCCGGCAGTCCGCTTCTAGCGGGAGTTCCAACAGATACGCAGTATTTT.

This clonotype has just a few counts. The chain recombines TRBV6-2 or TRBV6-3 with TRBJ2-7; D is ambiguous. This CDR3 comprises 15 residues. V was shortened by 5 bases and J by 5 bases, with 19 bases between the two germline ends. Germline V CDR1 and CDR2: MNHEY, SVGEGT. CDR3 amino acids: CASSSLRSGWNEQYF. The CDR3 DNA reads as TGTGCCAGCAGTAGTCTTCGGAGTGGTTGGAACGAGCAGTACTTC.

In nucleotides, the CDR3 is TGCAGTGCCCTGATCTACGAGCAGTACTTC. Translated: CSALIYEQYF. The chain links TRBV20-1 to TRBJ2-4; the D is unclear. With the DNA end fitting TRBJ2-7 better, the J assignment may be wrong. The germline V gene has CDR1 DFQATT and CDR2 SNEGSKA (reference sequence). The CDR3 has 10 amino acids.

As for this clonotype: One base away lies a much larger clone, so this may be a sequencing read error. The chain has TRBV20-1 and TRBJ2-4, with TRBD2 matching 9 bases. With 1 base clipped from V and 13 bases from J, the junction kept 17 bases outside the gene matches. The CDR3 length is 16 residues. Germline V gene lookup returns CDR1 DFQATT and CDR2 SNEGSKA (reference sequence). The CDR3 region is CSARAPSAGGYNEQYF. The CDR3 DNA follows: TGCAGTGCTAGAGCCCCCTCGGCGGGGGGGTACAATGAGCAGTACTTC.

In its sample, this clonotype was seen a few times. This sequence joins TRBV7-9 and TRBJ2-3; D perhaps matches TRBD2 (5 bases). The V and J ends lost 5 bases and 4 bases respectively, with 7 bases between them. The CDR3 is 12 residues long. The germline CDR1 and CDR2 sequences are SEHNR and FQNEAQ (reference sequence). CDR3 coding DNA: TGTGCCAGCAGCCGGGATTCAGATACGCAGTATTTT. Translation: CASSRDSDTQYF.

The chain employs TRBV5-1 and TRBJ2-3; D is tentatively TRBD1 or TRBD2 (5 bases each). The length of the CDR3 is 16 residues. The germline V gene has CDR1 SGHRS and CDR2 YFSETQ. Between the trimmed V and J ends, which lost 4 bases and 1 base, there was a span of 16 bases. In DNA, the CDR3 is TGCGCCAGCAGCGCCCGATGGGACGGCGGCACAGATACGCAGTATTTT. This codes for CASSARWDGGTDTQYF.

This clonotype showed up just a few times. The chain recombines TRBV2 with TRBJ2-3; the D is unclear. The CDR3 runs to 18 residues. The germline V and J ends were trimmed by 4 bases and 6 bases, with 26 bases remaining between them. CDR1 is SNHLY and CDR2 is FYNNEI in the germline V gene. CDR3 sequence: CASSVQIRMAYVLDTQYF. CDR3 sequence (DNA): TGTGCCAGCAGTGTTCAGATAAGGATGGCGTATGTTTTGGATACGCAGTATTTT.

This clonotype was seen a few times. This chain joins TRBV12-5 and TRBJ2-5, with D maybe TRBD1 (7 bases). Germline CDR1 LGHNT, CDR2 FRNRAP. This CDR3 is 13 amino acids long. Trimming shortened V by 8 bases and J by 4 bases, and 14 bases separated the two germline ends. In nucleotides, the CDR3 is TGTGCTAGTTCAGGGGGGAAAGGAGAGACCCAGTACTTC. Translated: CASSGGKGETQYF.